This T cell receptor beta chain emerged from a study of blood T cell repertoires in COVID-19. In the study's own analysis: Estimation of nucleated cell counts was performed using reference gene primer amplification. Clones were sequenced by immunoSEQ multiplex PCR, and TCRdb holds only the in-frame ones, with some missing. The V and J calls and clone size are taken from that table; D and trimming were inferred from the DNA. The sample consists of about 130,000 clones, 70% to 90% of them appearing once. Germline V gene sequence: CDR1 SGHAT, CDR2 FQNNGV. The CDR3 is 15 residues long. V gave up 1 base and J gave up 5 bases, with 9 bases separating them.

The TCR originated in a woman of 80 years or more with acute or convalescent COVID-19. The chain recombines TRBV11-2 with TRBJ1-6, with D possibly TRBD1 on 6 matching bases. Sample: peripheral blood. CDR3 sequence reads: CASSLGTVDNSPLHF. CDR3 nucleotides: TGTGCCAGCAGCTTAGGGACAGTAGATAATTCACCCCTCCACTTT.